One and the same sample provided the 24 T cell receptor beta chains below, sequenced in a study of CD8 T cells in Susac syndrome. The RNA input was about 0.5 to 1 ug, and it was reverse transcribed with random hexamers. TCRdb reprocessed the immunoSEQ multiplex PCR reads with MiXCR, giving one entry per CDR3 protein. The sample has roughly 200,000 distinct CDR3 sequences; over 75% are singletons. The material sequenced was CD4+ T cells from PBMCs. The receptors come from a human donor with Susac syndrome.

This chain joins TRBV11-3 and TRBJ1-1; TRBD1 matches at 7 bases. V shed 0 bases, J shed 4 bases, and the junction held 2 bases outside the gene matches. The CDR3 is made up of 14 amino acids. Germline V lookup: CDR1 SGHNT, CDR2 YENEEA. This CDR3 is CASSLETGSTEAFF. The CDR3 DNA follows: TGTGCCAGCAGCTTAGAGACAGGGTCCACTGAAGCTTTCTTT.

This chain connects TRBV6-5 to TRBJ2-1, with a tentative D call TRBD2 (6 bases). V gave up 4 bases and J gave up 7 bases, with 14 bases separating them. Germline V gives CDR1 MNHEY, CDR2 SVGAGI. The CDR3 covers 14 residues. The CDR3 bases are TGTGCCAGCAGTTTGGAGGGAGAGGGTAATGAGCAGTTCTTC. It specifies CASSLEGEGNEQFF.

This chain joins TRBV6-1 and TRBJ2-3, with D perhaps assigned TRBD1 or TRBD2 (5 bases each). CDR3 length equals 18 residues. CDR1 and CDR2 from the germline V gene are MNHNS and SASEGT. V lost 0 bases and J lost 3, with 19 bases in between. The CDR3 here is CASSEARRGPKVTDTQYF. The DNA of the CDR3 is TGTGCCAGCAGTGAAGCGCGACGGGGACCAAAGGTGACAGATACGCAGTATTTT.

The rearrangement uses TRBV7-9 and TRBJ1-3; TRBD1 aligns across 8 bases. V lost 5 bases, J lost 6 bases, and 9 bases stayed unmatched. Germline CDR1 SEHNR, CDR2 FQNEAQ (reference sequence). This CDR3 region has 15 residues. The CDR3 DNA sequence: TGTGCCAGCAGCCCGGGACAGGCAACTGAAAACACCATATATTTT. Residues: CASSPGQATENTIYF.

The J gene is TRBJ1-2, the V gene TRBV11-1; 7 nucleotides match TRBD1. The length of the CDR3 is 13 residues. V dropped 5 bases and J dropped 3; count of bases not matched to a gene: 3. Germline-derived CDR1 and CDR2 are SGHAT and FQDESV (reference sequence). The CDR3 here is CASSPGQYYGYTF. For the CDR3, the DNA is TGTGCCAGCAGCCCGGGACAGTACTATGGCTACACCTTC.

This sequence joins TRBV29-1 and TRBJ1-3; D remains ambiguous. V was pared by 5 bases and J by 0 bases, with 8 bases between. The CDR3 runs 13 residues. The germline V gene encodes CDR1 SQVTM and CDR2 ANQGSEA. The CDR3: CSVTGNSGNTIYF. Here the CDR3 DNA reads TGCAGCGTTACTGGGAACTCTGGAAACACCATATATTTT.

This rearrangement joins TRBV3-1 to TRBJ2-7; 10 bases are a match to TRBD2. This CDR3 is built from 14 residues. With 1 base clipped from V and 6 bases from J, the junction kept 3 bases outside the gene matches. CDR1 is LGHDT, CDR2 YNNKEL, per germline (reference sequence). The CDR3 nucleotides are TGTGCCAGCAGCCAAGCGATAGCGGGAGGCGAGCAGTACTTC. Encoded protein: CASSQAIAGGEQYF.

The V and J genes are TRBV6-1 and TRBJ2-7; D is perhaps TRBD2 (6 bases). The CDR3 runs to 16 residues. V was trimmed by 6 bases and J by 2 bases, leaving 20 bases between them. Germline V CDR1 and CDR2: MNHNS, SASEGT. The CDR3 nucleotides read TGTGCCAGCAGGGACCTTGGGGGGTTGTTCACCTACGAGCAGTACTTC. It is translated as CASRDLGGLFTYEQYF.

The chain is built from TRBV20-1 and TRBJ1-1; the D gene is possibly TRBD1 (5 bases). The germline V and J ends were trimmed by 7 bases and 7 bases, with 10 bases remaining between them. CDR3 length equals 10 residues. From germline, CDR1 is DFQATT and CDR2 SNEGSKA (reference sequence). CDR3 in amino acids: CSVWGREAFF. For the CDR3, the DNA is TGCAGTGTCTGGGGCCGTGAAGCTTTCTTT.

This rearrangement joins TRBV20-1 to TRBJ2-7; 7 bases are shared with TRBD1. The germline CDR1 and CDR2 sequences are DFQATT and SNEGSKA (reference sequence). This CDR3 contains 14 residues. Trimming cost V 5 bases and J 2 bases; bases outside gene matches: 9. The CDR3 spells CSAPLEQGAYEQYF. CDR3 bases: TGCAGTGCTCCGTTGGAGCAGGGGGCCTACGAGCAGTACTTC.

CDR3 residues: CASSLVGLTTSGANVLTF. For the CDR3, the DNA is TGTGCCAGCAGCTTGGTAGGGCTTACCACCTCTGGGGCCAACGTCCTGACTTTC. V gene TRBV5-4 combines with J gene TRBJ2-6; D remains ambiguous. CDR1 is SGHNT and CDR2 is YYREEE in the germline V gene (reference sequence). This CDR3 is 18 amino acids long. The V end lost 0 bases, the J end lost 0 bases, and 13 bases lay between the germline ends.

The V call is TRBV6-2 or TRBV6-3, the J call TRBJ1-5; D is perhaps TRBD1 (5 bases). V shed 6 bases and J shed 0 bases, with 9 bases lying between them. CDR3 length: 14 amino acids. CDR1 and CDR2 from the germline V gene are MNHEY and SVGEGT. In DNA, the CDR3 is TGTGCCAGCAGACAGGTTTATAGCAATCAGCCCCAGCATTTT. It encodes CASRQVYSNQPQHF.

The genes are TRBV9 and TRBJ1-2, with D perhaps TRBD1 (5 bases). The CDR3 spans 13 residues. V lost 4 bases and J lost 4, with 11 bases in between. Germline CDR1 reads SGDLS; CDR2 reads YYNGEE. As DNA, the CDR3 is TGTGCCAGCAGCCAGGGTACGTCCTATGGCTACACCTTC. It yields the protein CASSQGTSYGYTF.

V usage is TRBV12-3 or TRBV12-4 and J usage is TRBJ1-6; a possible D gene is TRBD1 (6 bases). The CDR3 length is 18 residues. Between the trimmed V and J ends, which lost 5 bases and 5 bases, there was a span of 22 bases. Written as DNA, the CDR3 is TGTGCCAGCAGTCCTCCCCGGACCAACAGGGTGGATAATTCACCCCTCCACTTT. It is translated as CASSPPRTNRVDNSPLHF.

This clonotype is a singleton in its sample. The chain joins TRBV24-1 to TRBJ2-1; D is tentatively TRBD1 or TRBD2 (5 bases each). Between the trimmed V and J ends, which lost 7 bases and 7 bases, there was a span of 22 bases. CDR1 is KGHDR and CDR2 is SFDVKD in the germline V gene. This CDR3 has 16 amino acids. The CDR3: CATRKGRESWGNEQFF. The CDR3 nucleotides read TGTGCCACCAGGAAGGGAAGAGAGTCGTGGGGGAATGAGCAGTTCTTC.

The chain recombines TRBV30 with TRBJ2-5, with 8 bases identical to TRBD2. There are 14 residues in the CDR3. J gave up 5 bases and V 3 bases, and 8 bases lay outside the gene matches. From germline, CDR1 is GTSNPN and CDR2 SVGIG (reference sequence). The CDR3: CAWSWRGGGETQYF. The DNA for the CDR3 is TGTGCCTGGAGCTGGCGGGGCGGGGGGGAGACCCAGTACTTC.

In regard to this clonotype: The junction does not match germline at one end; this may be a read error. This chain links TRBV5-1 with TRBJ1-1; D is ambiguous. This CDR3 comprises 13 residues. Germline loops: CDR1 SGHRS, CDR2 YFSETQ. The CDR3: CASSLGMNTEAFF. CDR3 sequence (DNA): TGTGCCAGCAGTTTGGGCATGAACACTGAAGCTTTCTTT.

The chain joins TRBV18 to TRBJ2-7, with 12 bases lining up with TRBD2. CDR1 and CDR2 from the germline V gene are KGHSH and LQKENI. This CDR3 region has 15 residues. Unmatched junction bases numbered 3, after V lost 4 bases and J lost 2 bases. The CDR3 protein is CASSLLAGGPYEQYF. The CDR3 DNA reads as TGTGCCAGCTCACTTCTAGCGGGAGGGCCCTACGAGCAGTACTTC.

With regard to this clonotype: Germline is not matched at one junction end, which may reflect a read error. The rearrangement links TRBV3-1 to TRBJ2-2; weak D call: TRBD1 (5 bases). The CDR3 loop spans 15 amino acids. In germline, CDR1 is LGHDT, CDR2 YNNKEL (reference sequence). The CDR3: CAGSLRQQTTGELFF. DNA of the CDR3: TGTGCCGGCAGCCTTCGACAGCAAACCACCGGGGAGCTGTTTTTT.

The chain uses TRBV12-3 or TRBV12-4 and TRBJ2-3, with 7 positions matching TRBD1. Germline trimming cut 3 bases from V and 0 bases from J; bases unmatched to any gene: 3. The CDR3 runs 15 residues. The CDR3 region is CASSLGTASTDTQYF. The CDR3 nucleotides read TGTGCCAGCAGTTTGGGGACAGCTAGCACAGATACGCAGTATTTT.

V usage is TRBV12-3 or TRBV12-4 and J usage is TRBJ1-5; D remains unclear. CDR3 length: 13 amino acids. Deletions cut 4 bases from V and 5 bases from J, with 9 bases between. The chain's CDR3 is CASSSTQDQPQHF. The CDR3 DNA sequence: TGTGCCAGCAGTTCCACCCAGGATCAGCCCCAGCATTTT.

In this sample, this clonotype turned up once. J is TRBJ1-1 and V is TRBV12-3 or TRBV12-4; no definite D call. Trimming removed 0 bases from V and 1 base from J, with 6 bases in between. The CDR3 covers 14 residues. The CDR3 nucleotides read TGTGCCAGCAGTTTAGCGCACAGGAACACTGAAGCTTTCTTT. It yields the protein CASSLAHRNTEAFF.

V usage is TRBV20-1 and J usage is TRBJ1-2; possible D gene TRBD1, 6 bases. The germline V and J ends were trimmed by 6 bases and 1 base, with 24 bases remaining between them. Germline assignment: CDR1 DFQATT and CDR2 SNEGSKA (reference sequence). This CDR3 comprises 17 residues. The CDR3 nucleotides read TGCAGTGCCACGAAAAGGTCGGGACACACAATTAACTATGGCTACACCTTC. Protein: CSATKRSGHTINYGYTF.

This rearrangement joins TRBV12-3 or TRBV12-4 to TRBJ2-3; no definite D call. Trimming cost V 6 bases and J 3 bases, with 4 bases left between them. CDR3 length equals 11 residues. CDR3 amino acids: CASRRTDTQYF. Written as DNA, the CDR3 is TGTGCCAGCAGACGGACAGATACGCAGTATTTT.